These 14 T cell receptor beta chains came from one sample sequenced in a study of cytomegalovirus exposure and HLA in healthy donors. Primers for the PCR totalled 60 Vbeta and 13 Jbeta. The protocol was immunoSEQ multiplex PCR, while the TCRdb copy is restricted to in-frame clones and leaves out a portion. The sample yields 90,000 to 100,000 clones, less than 80% seen once. Sequenced material: PBMCs. These receptors came from a man in his forties or fifties in good health and CMV-seronegative.

The rearrangement joins TRBV7-2 to TRBJ1-5; perhaps TRBD1 as D (5 bases). Between the trimmed V and J ends, which lost 2 bases and 5 bases, there was a span of 13 bases. Germline loops: CDR1 SGHTA, CDR2 FQGNSA. CDR3 length: 15 amino acids. The CDR3 coding sequence is TGTGCCAGCAGCTTATTTGCAGGGTCCGATCAGCCCCAGCATTTT. Its protein product is CASSLFAGSDQPQHF.

This rearrangement joins TRBV2 to TRBJ1-5, with a weak D call TRBD1 (5 bases). V was clipped by 4 bases and J by 6 bases, with 16 bases between them. Germline lookup yields CDR1 SNHLY and CDR2 FYNNEI. This CDR3 is built from 15 residues. CDR3: CASSVEAGNTQPQHF. The CDR3 coding sequence is TGTGCCAGCAGTGTTGAAGCAGGGAACACTCAGCCCCAGCATTTT.

The chain couples TRBV1 to TRBJ2-1; TRBD2 reflects the table's D call only, with no check against the DNA. TRBV1 is given as a pseudogene. This CDR3 has 13 residues. CDR3 amino acids: CTSSAGAYNEQFF. The CDR3 bases are TGCACCAGCAGTGCGGGAGCGTACAATGAGCAGTTCTTC.

On this clone: An end of the junction differs from the germline gene, which may be a read error. The rearrangement joins TRBV7-9 to TRBJ2-3; TRBD2 aligns across 10 bases. The CDR3 has 17 amino acids. Germline V CDR1 and CDR2: SEHNR, FQNEAQ (reference sequence). The CDR3 DNA sequence: TGTTCCAGCAGCGTATACAGGACTAGCGGATCCACAGATACGCAGTATTTT. Its protein is CSSSVYRTSGSTDTQYF.

The chain couples TRBV2 to TRBJ1-5; TRBD1 is a possible D gene (6 bases). The CDR3 contains 13 residues. Germline CDR1 SNHLY, CDR2 FYNNEI. Trimming took off 6 bases at V and 4 bases at J, with 10 bases between the two ends. The CDR3 DNA reads TGTGCCAGCAGCAGACAGGAGAATCAGCCCCAGCATTTT. It specifies CASSRQENQPQHF.

The rearrangement links TRBV10-3 to TRBJ1-6, with 9 positions matching TRBD1. The trim removed 4 bases at V and 7 bases at J, leaving 8 bases unmatched. This CDR3 comprises 16 residues. CDR1 and CDR2 (germline): ENHRY, SYGVKD. The CDR3 coding sequence is TGTGCCATCAGTGGAATGGGGACAGGGTCGAATTCACCCCTCCACTTT. Protein product: CAISGMGTGSNSPLHF.

This clone was seen just once. The gene calls are TRBV4-1 and TRBJ2-5; 10 bases agree with TRBD2. Germline lookup yields CDR1 MGHRA and CDR2 YSYEKL. This CDR3 comprises 15 residues. J gave up 2 bases and V 4 bases, and 4 bases lay outside the gene matches. As DNA, the CDR3 is TGCGCCAGCAGCCCAAGGACTAGCGGTCAAGAGACCCAGTACTTC. It yields the protein CASSPRTSGQETQYF.

The rearrangement uses TRBV21-1 and TRBJ2-5; the table gives TRBD2 as D, unverified against the DNA. TRBV21-1 is an annotated pseudogene. This CDR3 spans 11 amino acids. The DNA for the CDR3 is TGTGCCAGCAGCGAGAGAGAGACCCAGTACTTC. This codes for CASSERETQYF.

The V gene is TRBV28, the J gene TRBJ2-5, with TRBD2 matching 7 bases. The CDR3 has 16 amino acids. The V gene's germline CDR1 is MDHEN and CDR2 SYDVKM. With V trimmed by 6 bases and J by 5 bases, 15 bases remained unmatched. CDR3 coding DNA: TGTGCCAGCAGAGCCGAATGGGGGACTATACAGGAGACCCAGTACTTC. It yields the protein CASRAEWGTIQETQYF.

With respect to this clone: One end of the junction does not line up with germline, which may come from a read error. The chain is built from TRBV30 and TRBJ2-2; TRBD2 is a possible D gene (6 bases). This CDR3 is 15 amino acids long. Germline lookup yields CDR1 GTSNPN and CDR2 SVGIG (reference sequence). CDR3 nucleotide sequence: TGTTCCTGGAGTGTTGGCGGGGTGGCGGCCGGGGAGCTGTTTTTT. It translates to CSWSVGGVAAGELFF.

The CDR3 loop reads CASSQDGLYNEQFF. Written as DNA, the CDR3 is TGTGCCAGCAGCCAAGACGGACTCTACAATGAGCAGTTCTTC. The rearrangement joins TRBV4-2 to TRBJ2-1, with a possible D match to TRBD2 (5 bases). V gave up 0 bases and J gave up 3 bases, with 6 bases separating them. CDR1 is LGHNA, CDR2 YNFKEQ, per germline. This CDR3 has 14 amino acids.

In its sample, this clone was seen a few times. The chain joins TRBV4-3 to TRBJ2-5; 8 bases line up with TRBD2. V gave up 4 bases and J gave up 7 bases; unmatched junction bases: 5. The germline V gene has CDR1 LGHNA and CDR2 YSLEER. The CDR3 is 13 amino acids. The CDR3 here is CASSRRGGVTQYF. DNA for the CDR3: TGCGCCAGCAGCCGTCGGGGGGGTGTGACCCAGTACTTC.

The rearrangement uses TRBV7-8 and TRBJ1-1; 7 bases map to TRBD1. J was trimmed by 5 bases and V by 5 bases; bases with no gene match: 11. The CDR3 spans 15 residues. Looked up from germline, CDR1 is SGHVS and CDR2 is FQNEAQ. CDR3 sequence (DNA): TGTGCCAGCAGCCCCCGAGACAGGGTAGTAACTGAAGCTTTCTTT. This codes for CASSPRDRVVTEAFF.

This clone was detected a few times. The chain recombines TRBV10-1 with TRBJ1-2; possibly TRBD1 for D (5 bases). The V end lost 0 bases, the J end lost 1 base, and 12 bases lay between the germline ends. This CDR3 is built from 16 residues. The germline CDR1 and CDR2 sequences are WNHNN and SYGVQD (reference sequence). Here the CDR3 DNA reads TGCGCCAGCAGTGAGTCCGGGGGACGGAGTAACTATGGCTACACCTTC. Translated, it gives CASSESGGRSNYGYTF.